These 31 T cell receptor beta chains came from one sample sequenced in a study of cytomegalovirus exposure and HLA in healthy donors. PCR was performed using 60 Vbeta and 13 Jbeta primers. Repertoires were generated with immunoSEQ multiplex PCR, while TCRdb's copy carries only in-frame clones and drops some. Its table lists some 200,000 clones. Sequencing input: PBMCs. These receptor sequences come from a man under 40 in good health and CMV-seronegative.

The rearrangement links TRBV4-3 to TRBJ2-6, with D unclear. Germline V gene data show CDR1 as LGHNA and CDR2 as YSLEER. Trimming removed 0 bases at V and 0 bases at J, with 15 bases between. This CDR3 has 19 amino acids. In DNA form, the CDR3 reads TGCGCCAGCAGCCAAGATTTGGTGGGCAGCCACTCTGGGGCCAACGTCCTGACTTTC. This translates into CASSQDLVGSHSGANVLTF.

The rearrangement links TRBV19 to TRBJ1-3; a weak D match, TRBD1 (5 bases). There are 13 residues in the CDR3. Between the trimmed V and J ends, which lost 2 bases and 7 bases, there was a span of 9 bases. The germline CDR1 and CDR2 sequences are LNHDA and SQIVND (reference sequence). CDR3: CASSISRANTIYF. The CDR3, as DNA: TGTGCCAGTAGTATATCCAGGGCGAACACCATATATTTT.

CDR3 protein: CASRTYHEQYF. CDR3 coding DNA: TGTGCCAGCAGGACTTACCACGAGCAGTACTTC. The V call is TRBV6-6, the J call TRBJ2-7; no clear D. The germline V gene has CDR1 MNHNY and CDR2 SVGAGI (reference sequence). This CDR3 spans 11 amino acids. V was cut by 6 bases and J by 5 bases, with 8 bases left in between.

This chain uses TRBV5-1 with TRBJ2-7; D remains unclear. The V gene lost 4 bases and the J gene lost 4 bases, with 6 bases spanning the gap. The CDR3 loop spans 11 amino acids. Germline CDR1 is SGHRS and CDR2 is YFSETQ. The CDR3, as DNA: TGCGCCAGCAGCCTAGATTACGAGCAGTACTTC. It encodes CASSLDYEQYF. The full variable domain, completed using reference TRBV5-1 and TRBJ2-7, is KAGVTQTPRYLIKTRGQQVTLSCSPISGHRSVSWYQQTPGQGLQFLFEYFSETQRNKGNFPGRFSGRQFSNSRSEMNVSTLELGDSALYLCASSLDYEQYFGPGTRLTVT.

The chain couples TRBV12-5 to TRBJ1-4; 10 bases align to TRBD1. The CDR3 length is 15 residues. CDR1 is LGHNT, CDR2 FRNRAP, per germline. J gave up 5 bases and V 9 bases, and 9 bases lay outside the gene matches. The CDR3 sequence is CASSPPDRGNEKLFF. For the CDR3, the DNA is TGTGCTAGCTCCCCCCCGGACAGGGGGAATGAAAAACTGTTTTTT.

The chain combines TRBV6-5 with TRBJ1-2; possibly TRBD1 for D (5 bases). The CDR3 is made up of 16 amino acids. The germline V and J ends were trimmed by 2 bases and 8 bases, with 21 bases remaining between them. CDR1 is MNHEY and CDR2 is SVGAGI in the germline V gene. The CDR3 protein is CASSYGRVAGPGGYTF. The CDR3 nucleotides are TGTGCCAGCAGTTACGGTAGGGTCGCAGGGCCGGGCGGCTACACCTTC.

This sequence joins TRBV5-1 and TRBJ1-2; no reliable D call. With 0 bases removed from V and 2 bases from J, the gap between germline ends came to 5 bases. The germline V gene encodes CDR1 SGHRS and CDR2 YFSETQ. The CDR3 consists of 13 residues. The CDR3 loop is CASSLGENYGYTF. As DNA, the CDR3 is TGCGCCAGCAGCTTGGGGGAGAACTATGGCTACACCTTC.

The chain uses TRBV27 and TRBJ2-7; 8 bases are a match to TRBD1. CDR3 length equals 14 residues. After removal of 3 bases from V and 5 bases from J, the junction contained 6 bases not matched to a gene. Germline CDR1 MNHEY, CDR2 SMNVEV (reference sequence). This CDR3 is CASSFLDRAHEQYF. The CDR3 DNA sequence: TGTGCCAGCAGTTTTTTGGACAGGGCCCACGAGCAGTACTTC.

The chain uses TRBV29-1 and TRBJ1-4; a possible D gene is TRBD1 (6 bases). The V end was cut by 7 bases, the J end by 8 bases, with 23 bases between. Germline V gives CDR1 SQVTM, CDR2 ANQGSEA. This CDR3 has 15 residues. In nucleotides, the CDR3 is TGCAGCGATACACGCCACAGGGAGGGCAAGGAAAAACTGTTTTTT. Its protein is CSDTRHREGKEKLFF.

The V and J genes are TRBV5-4 and TRBJ2-5; the match to TRBD2 covers 15 bases. CDR1 is SGHNT, CDR2 YYREEE, per germline (reference sequence). This CDR3 spans 16 amino acids. Trimming cost V 3 bases and J 4 bases; bases outside gene matches: 4. The DNA of the CDR3 is TGTGCCAGCAGCTCAGGACTAGCGGGGGGGCCAGAGACCCAGTACTTC. As protein: CASSSGLAGGPETQYF.

The genes are TRBV28 and TRBJ2-7; a weak D match, TRBD1 (5 bases). Per germline, CDR1 MDHEN and CDR2 SYDVKM. V shed 7 bases and J shed 3 bases, with 10 bases lying between them. The CDR3 runs 12 residues. The CDR3 bases are TGTGCCAGCACTCCAGGGTTCTACGAGCAGTACTTC. This sequence encodes CASTPGFYEQYF.

V and J are TRBV7-2 and TRBJ1-6, with TRBD1 as a possible D gene (6 bases). Germline loops: CDR1 SGHTA, CDR2 FQGNSA. CDR3 size: 15 residues. Between the trimmed V and J ends, which lost 1 base and 4 bases, there was a span of 8 bases. The CDR3 reads CASSLVGQYNSPLHF. DNA of the CDR3: TGTGCCAGCAGCTTAGTTGGACAGTATAATTCACCCCTCCACTTT.

This chain connects TRBV11-1 to TRBJ2-5; TRBD1 is a possible D gene (6 bases). Germline V gives CDR1 SGHAT, CDR2 FQDESV (reference sequence). The length of the CDR3 is 15 residues. Trimming stripped 2 bases from V and 2 bases from J, with 12 bases between. The chain's CDR3 is CASSLSGQSQETQYF. The CDR3 DNA reads TGTGCCAGCAGCTTATCTGGACAGAGTCAAGAGACCCAGTACTTC.

The rearrangement links TRBV5-6 to TRBJ2-3; tentative D call: TRBD2 (5 bases). Between the trimmed V and J ends, which lost 4 bases and 8 bases, there was a span of 14 bases. CDR3 length: 13 residues. Germline CDR1 SGHDT, CDR2 YYEEEE. The CDR3 DNA is TGTGCCAGCAGCCTCACGGGGTTCGGTACGCAGTATTTT. This gives the protein CASSLTGFGTQYF. The full variable domain, rest sourced from reference TRBV5-6 and TRBJ2-3, is DAGVTQSPTHLIKTRGQQVTLRCSPKSGHDTVSWYQQALGQGPQFIFQYYEEEERQRGNFPDRFSGHQFPNYSSELNVNALLLGDSALYLCASSLTGFGTQYFGPGTRLTVL.

The V and J genes are TRBV4-2 and TRBJ2-3; TRBD2 aligns across 9 bases. The CDR3 is 18 amino acids. Germline CDR1 is LGHNA and CDR2 is YNFKEQ. V gave up 3 bases and J gave up 2 bases; unmatched junction bases: 12. The CDR3 protein is CASSQLRWRGGYTDTQYF. CDR3 bases: TGTGCCAGCAGCCAGCTTCGTTGGCGGGGGGGGTACACAGATACGCAGTATTTT.

This chain links TRBV9 with TRBJ2-3; TRBD2 matches 7 bases. The CDR3 contains 17 residues. Germline lookup yields CDR1 SGDLS and CDR2 YYNGEE. V shed 3 bases and J 2 bases; nucleotides not matched to a gene: 12. For the CDR3, the DNA is TGTGCCAGCAGCGAGGCCCCGGGGGGAGTTTACACAGATACGCAGTATTTT. It is translated as CASSEAPGGVYTDTQYF. The full variable domain, completed using reference TRBV9 and TRBJ2-3, is DSGVTQTPKHLITATGQRVTLRCSPRSGDLSVYWYQQSLDQGLQFLIQYYNGEERAKGNILERFSAQQFPDLHSELNLSSLELGDSALYFCASSEAPGGVYTDTQYFGPGTRLTVL.

V gene TRBV5-8 combines with J gene TRBJ2-3; D is unresolved. Germline lookup yields CDR1 SGHTS and CDR2 YDEGEE. V was cut by 0 bases and J by 2 bases, with 10 bases left in between. The CDR3 totals 15 residues. The CDR3 reads CASSLVRYPTDTQYF. CDR3 nucleotides: TGTGCCAGCAGCTTGGTCCGCTACCCCACAGATACGCAGTATTTT.

This chain uses TRBV19 with TRBJ2-5; TRBD2 agrees at 10 bases. Matching the DNA end better, TRBJ2-7 makes the J call doubtful. The length of the CDR3 is 15 residues. The germline V gene has CDR1 LNHDA and CDR2 SQIVND (reference sequence). The DNA of the CDR3 is TGTGCCAGTAGTATCCTAGCGGGGGATTCCTACGAGCAGTACTTC. Protein product: CASSILAGDSYEQYF.

The chain combines TRBV4-2 with TRBJ1-4; D is ambiguous. CDR1 and CDR2 (germline): LGHNA, YNFKEQ. Trimming pared 6 bases from V and 5 bases from J, leaving 16 bases between. The length of the CDR3 is 15 residues. The CDR3 sequence is CASSVSGRPNEKLFF. The CDR3 DNA sequence: TGTGCCAGCAGTGTCAGTGGGCGCCCGAATGAAAAACTGTTTTTT.

The CDR3 spells CASSLSRGLGMNTEAFF. The CDR3 DNA follows: TGTGCCAGCAGTCTAAGCAGGGGGCTAGGGATGAACACTGAAGCTTTCTTT. The rearrangement joins TRBV28 to TRBJ1-1, with 8 bases lining up with TRBD1. Germline V gene data show CDR1 as MDHEN and CDR2 as SYDVKM. The CDR3 consists of 17 residues. Trimming at V came to 5 bases and at J to 0 bases, leaving 11 bases not matched to a gene.

For the CDR3, the DNA is TGTGCCTGGAGGGCCACGGGGGTAGCTTTCGGCACTGAAGCTTTCTTT. It specifies CAWRATGVAFGTEAFF. The chain has TRBV30 and TRBJ1-1; D is perhaps TRBD1 (5 bases). This CDR3 is built from 16 residues. V lost 3 bases, J lost 4 bases, and 21 bases lay in between. CDR1 is GTSNPN and CDR2 is SVGIG in the germline V gene (reference sequence).

J is TRBJ2-5 and V is TRBV6-5; D might be TRBD1 (6 bases). CDR3 size: 15 residues. Trimming took 2 bases from V and 1 from J, leaving 11 bases between them. The germline V gene has CDR1 MNHEY and CDR2 SVGAGI. CDR3 sequence reads: CASSYGGQGQETQYF. The CDR3 DNA reads as TGTGCCAGCAGTTACGGGGGCCAGGGCCAAGAGACCCAGTACTTC.

The chain recombines TRBV14 with TRBJ2-3; 10 positions agree with TRBD2. Looked up from germline, CDR1 is SGHDN and CDR2 is FVKESK. CDR3 length: 17 residues. With V trimmed by 0 bases and J by 5 bases, 8 bases remained unmatched. This chain's CDR3 is CASSQDLAGAGLDTQYF. Written as DNA, the CDR3 is TGTGCCAGCAGCCAAGACCTAGCGGGAGCTGGTCTAGATACGCAGTATTTT.

The chain has TRBV11-2 and TRBJ2-2; TRBD2 agrees at 13 bases. Trimming cost V 5 bases and J 7 bases; bases outside gene matches: 7. The germline gives CDR1 SGHAT, CDR2 FQNNGV. This CDR3 region has 16 residues. The CDR3 loop reads CASSGGTSGNLGELFF. CDR3 bases: TGTGCCAGCAGCGGGGGGACTAGCGGGAATCTCGGGGAGCTGTTTTTT.

The chain couples TRBV5-1 to TRBJ2-5; D possibly corresponds to TRBD2 (6 bases). Trimming removed 0 bases at V and 3 bases at J, with 12 bases between. This CDR3 has 15 residues. Germline V gene data show CDR1 as SGHRS and CDR2 as YFSETQ. CDR3 nucleotides: TGCGCCAGCAGCTTGGGGGCGGGACGGGAAGAGACCCAGTACTTC. This translates into CASSLGAGREETQYF.

V and J are TRBV29-1 and TRBJ1-2; maybe TRBD1 (5 bases). This CDR3 is 14 amino acids long. Trimming removed 2 bases from V and 3 bases from J, with 13 bases in between. Germline CDR1 reads SQVTM; CDR2 reads ANQGSEA. This CDR3 is CSVEHTGEDYGYTF. CDR3 DNA sequence: TGCAGCGTTGAACACACAGGTGAAGACTATGGCTACACCTTC.

The rearrangement links TRBV5-3 to TRBJ1-5; D may be TRBD1 (6 bases). TRBV5-3 is an open reading frame, and its role is uncertain. This CDR3 is built from 15 residues. Trimming left V 3 bases short and J 2 bases short, with 12 bases between. The CDR3 sequence is CARSSKTGRNQPQHF. For the CDR3, the DNA is TGTGCCAGAAGCTCCAAGACAGGCCGCAATCAGCCCCAGCATTTT.

This sequence joins TRBV28 and TRBJ1-5, with TRBD1 matching over 8 bases. With 3 bases clipped from V and 4 bases from J, the junction kept 2 bases outside the gene matches. Germline values: CDR1 MDHEN, CDR2 SYDVKM. CDR3 length equals 14 residues. CDR3 DNA: TGTGCCAGCAGTTTCCGACAGGGGAATCAGCCCCAGCATTTT. Its translation: CASSFRQGNQPQHF.

This chain uses TRBV19 with TRBJ2-3; 10 positions agree with TRBD1. Germline-derived CDR1 and CDR2 are LNHDA and SQIVND (reference sequence). V shed 6 bases, J shed 4 bases, and the junction held 4 bases outside the gene matches. The CDR3 runs to 14 residues. Written as DNA, the CDR3 is TGTGCCAGTAGCGACAGGGGGCGCGCAGATACGCAGTATTTT. It codes for CASSDRGRADTQYF. Variable domain in full (rest from reference TRBV19 and TRBJ2-3): DGGITQSPKYLFRKEGQNVTLSCEQNLNHDAMYWYRQDPGQGLRLIYYSQIVNDFQKGDIAEGYSVSREKKESFPLTVTSAQKNPTAFYLCASSDRGRADTQYFGPGTRLTVL.

This sequence joins TRBV10-3 and TRBJ1-2, with D perhaps TRBD1 (6 bases). Per the germline V gene, CDR1 is ENHRY and CDR2 is SYGVKD. This CDR3 region has 16 residues. V shed 3 bases and J shed 5 bases, with 19 bases lying between them. In nucleotides, the CDR3 is TGTGCCATCAGTGACCTACAGGGCTTTGGTTATTATGGCTACACCTTC. As protein: CAISDLQGFGYYGYTF.

This rearrangement joins TRBV25-1 to TRBJ1-4, with D maybe TRBD1 (5 bases). Between the trimmed V and J ends, which lost 1 base and 8 bases, there was a span of 17 bases. CDR1 is MGHDK and CDR2 is SYGVNS in the germline V gene. This CDR3 is built from 16 residues. CDR3 amino acids: CASSESGGLAGEKLFF. CDR3 coding DNA: TGTGCCAGCAGTGAATCGGGGGGGTTGGCGGGCGAAAAACTGTTTTTT.